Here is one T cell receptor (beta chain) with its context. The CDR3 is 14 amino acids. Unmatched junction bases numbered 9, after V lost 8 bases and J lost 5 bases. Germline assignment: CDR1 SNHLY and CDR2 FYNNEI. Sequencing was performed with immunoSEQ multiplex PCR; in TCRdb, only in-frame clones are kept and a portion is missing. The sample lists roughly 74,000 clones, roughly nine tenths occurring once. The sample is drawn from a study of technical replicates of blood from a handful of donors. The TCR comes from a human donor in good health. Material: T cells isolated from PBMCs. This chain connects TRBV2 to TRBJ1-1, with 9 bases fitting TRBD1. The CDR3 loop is CASQSGTGWTEAFF. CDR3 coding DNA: TGTGCCAGCCAATCCGGGACAGGGTGGACTGAAGCTTTCTTT.